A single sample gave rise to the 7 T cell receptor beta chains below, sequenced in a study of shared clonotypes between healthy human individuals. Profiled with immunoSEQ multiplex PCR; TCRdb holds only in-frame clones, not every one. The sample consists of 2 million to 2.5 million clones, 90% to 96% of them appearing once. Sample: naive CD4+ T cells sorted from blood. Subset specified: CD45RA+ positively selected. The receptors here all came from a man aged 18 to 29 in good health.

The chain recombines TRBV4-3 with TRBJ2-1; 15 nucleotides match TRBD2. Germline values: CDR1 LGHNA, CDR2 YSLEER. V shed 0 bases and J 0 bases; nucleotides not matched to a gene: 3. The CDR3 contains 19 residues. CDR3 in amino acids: CASSQDRTSGRVSYNEQFF. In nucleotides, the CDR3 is TGCGCCAGCAGCCAAGATAGGACTAGCGGGAGGGTCTCCTACAATGAGCAGTTCTTC.

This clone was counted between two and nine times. The CDR3, as DNA: TGTGCCTGGAGTGTTTCGAATGCCCCTTGGGTAGCTTTCTTT. It codes for CAWSVSNAPWVAFF. The chain links TRBV30 to TRBJ1-1; D gene ambiguous. Trimming shortened V by 0 bases and J by 10 bases, and 18 bases separated the two germline ends. Germline-derived CDR1 and CDR2 are GTSNPN and SVGIG (reference sequence). The CDR3 length is 14 residues. The full variable domain, rest sourced from reference TRBV30 and TRBJ1-1, is SQTIHQWPATLVQPVGSPLSLECTVEGTSNPNLYWYRQAAGRGLQLLFYSVGIGQISSEVPQNLSASRPQDRQFILSSKKLLLSDSGFYLCAWSVSNAPWVAFFGQGTRLTVV.

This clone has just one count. CDR3 residues: CAISESDYSVWYEQYF. CDR3 coding DNA: TGTGCCATCAGTGAGTCGGACTATTCGGTATGGTACGAGCAGTACTTC. This chain links TRBV10-3 with TRBJ2-7; tentative D call: TRBD2 (6 bases). Germline lookup yields CDR1 ENHRY and CDR2 SYGVKD. Trimming removed 0 bases at V and 4 bases at J, with 16 bases between. The CDR3 covers 16 residues.

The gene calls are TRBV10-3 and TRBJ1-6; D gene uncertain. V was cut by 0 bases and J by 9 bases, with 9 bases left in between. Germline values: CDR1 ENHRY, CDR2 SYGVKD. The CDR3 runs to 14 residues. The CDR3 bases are TGTGCCATCAGTGAGTCGGGCAGAATTTCACCCCTCCACTTT. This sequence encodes CAISESGRISPLHF.

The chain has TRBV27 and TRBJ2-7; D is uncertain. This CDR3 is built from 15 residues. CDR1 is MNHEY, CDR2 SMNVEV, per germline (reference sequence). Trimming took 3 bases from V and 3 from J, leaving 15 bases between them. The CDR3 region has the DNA TGTGCCAGCAGTTTGAGGCTAGAGTACCGCTACGAGCAGTACTTC. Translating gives CASSLRLEYRYEQYF.

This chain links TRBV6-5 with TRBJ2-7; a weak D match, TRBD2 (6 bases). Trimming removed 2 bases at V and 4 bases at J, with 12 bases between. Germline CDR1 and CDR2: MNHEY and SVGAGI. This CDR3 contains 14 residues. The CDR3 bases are TGTGCCAGCAGTTACGGAGGGAGTTATTACGAGCAGTACTTC. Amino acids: CASSYGGSYYEQYF.

The CDR3 coding sequence is TGTGCCAGCAGCCCAAACAGGGGGGGAAACACTGAAGCTTTCTTT. Translated, it gives CASSPNRGGNTEAFF. J is TRBJ1-1 and V is TRBV14; 8 nucleotides align to TRBD1. This CDR3 is 15 amino acids long. Germline V gives CDR1 SGHDN, CDR2 FVKESK. The ends lost 4 bases at V and 2 bases at J; junction bases unmatched: 6.